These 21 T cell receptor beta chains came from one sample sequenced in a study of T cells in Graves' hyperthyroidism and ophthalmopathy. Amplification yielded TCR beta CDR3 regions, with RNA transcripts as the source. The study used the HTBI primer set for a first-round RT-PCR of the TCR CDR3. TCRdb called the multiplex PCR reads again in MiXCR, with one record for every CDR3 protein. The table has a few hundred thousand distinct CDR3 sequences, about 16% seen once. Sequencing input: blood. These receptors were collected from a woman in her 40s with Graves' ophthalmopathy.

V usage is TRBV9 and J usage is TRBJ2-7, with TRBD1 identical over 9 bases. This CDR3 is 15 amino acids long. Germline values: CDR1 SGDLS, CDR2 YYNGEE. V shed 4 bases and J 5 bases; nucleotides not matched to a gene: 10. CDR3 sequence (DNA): TGTGCCAGCAGCTACAGGGGGCTCAGTACGGACGAGCAGTACTTC. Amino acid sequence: CASSYRGLSTDEQYF.

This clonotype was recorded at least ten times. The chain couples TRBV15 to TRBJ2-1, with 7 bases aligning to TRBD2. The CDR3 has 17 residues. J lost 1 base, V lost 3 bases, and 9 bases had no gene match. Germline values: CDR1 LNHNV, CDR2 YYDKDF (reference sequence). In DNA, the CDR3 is TGTGCCACCAGCAGGGGCCTTGGGGGGGATTCCTACAATGAGCAGTTCTTC. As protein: CATSRGLGGDSYNEQFF. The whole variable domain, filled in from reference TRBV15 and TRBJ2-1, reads DAMVIQNPRYQVTQFGKPVTLSCSQTLNHNVMYWYQQKSSQAPKLLFHYYDKDFNNEADTPDNFQSRRPNTSFCFLDIRSPGLGDTAMYLCATSRGLGGDSYNEQFFGPGTRLTVL.

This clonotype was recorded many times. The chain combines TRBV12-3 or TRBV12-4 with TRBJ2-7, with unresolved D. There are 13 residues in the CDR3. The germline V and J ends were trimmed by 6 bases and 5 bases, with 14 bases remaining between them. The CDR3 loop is CASRDDFTHEQYF. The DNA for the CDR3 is TGTGCCAGCAGGGATGACTTCACCCACGAGCAGTACTTC.

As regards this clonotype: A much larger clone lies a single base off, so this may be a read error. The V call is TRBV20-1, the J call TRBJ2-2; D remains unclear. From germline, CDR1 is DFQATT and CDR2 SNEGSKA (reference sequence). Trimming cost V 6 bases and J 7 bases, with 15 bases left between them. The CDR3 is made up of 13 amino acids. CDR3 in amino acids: CSAKLTVVGELFF. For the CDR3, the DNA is TGCAGTGCCAAACTAACGGTCGTCGGGGAGCTGTTTTTT.

The CDR3 is CACTRTTNYEQYF. DNA of the CDR3: TGTGCCTGCACCCGGACAACCAATTACGAGCAGTACTTC. The rearrangement links TRBV7-8 to TRBJ2-7, with a tentative D call TRBD1 (5 bases). Trimming removed 11 bases from V and 4 bases from J, with 18 bases in between. Germline assignment: CDR1 SGHVS and CDR2 FQNEAQ. The CDR3 loop spans 13 amino acids. Full variable domain (rest looked up from reference TRBV7-8 and TRBJ2-7): GAGVSQSPRYKVAKRGQDVALRCDPISGHVSLFWYQQALGQGPEFLTYFQNEAQLDKSGLPSDRFFAERPEGSVSTLKIQRTQQEDSAVYLCACTRTTNYEQYFGPGTRLTVT.

CDR3 nucleotides: TGCGCCAGCAGCTCACTCACTTCGAACACTGAAGCTTTCTTT. Translation: CASSSLTSNTEAFF. This sequence joins TRBV5-1 and TRBJ1-1, with no clear D. Germline V lookup: CDR1 SGHRS, CDR2 YFSETQ. This CDR3 region has 14 residues. V lost 3 bases to trimming and J lost 1 base, with 10 bases between them.

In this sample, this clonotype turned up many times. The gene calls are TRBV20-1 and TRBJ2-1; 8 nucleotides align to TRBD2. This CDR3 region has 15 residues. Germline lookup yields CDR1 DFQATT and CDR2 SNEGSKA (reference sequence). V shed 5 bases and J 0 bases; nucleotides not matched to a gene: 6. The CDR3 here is CSADSGTSSYNEQFF. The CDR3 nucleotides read TGCAGTGCTGATAGCGGGACTAGCTCCTACAATGAGCAGTTCTTC.

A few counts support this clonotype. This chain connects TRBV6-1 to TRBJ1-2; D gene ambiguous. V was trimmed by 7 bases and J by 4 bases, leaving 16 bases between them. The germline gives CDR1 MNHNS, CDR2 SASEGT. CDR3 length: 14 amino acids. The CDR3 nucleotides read TGTGCCAGCATCTCGGGGAATCAACTCTATGGCTACACCTTC. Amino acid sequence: CASISGNQLYGYTF.

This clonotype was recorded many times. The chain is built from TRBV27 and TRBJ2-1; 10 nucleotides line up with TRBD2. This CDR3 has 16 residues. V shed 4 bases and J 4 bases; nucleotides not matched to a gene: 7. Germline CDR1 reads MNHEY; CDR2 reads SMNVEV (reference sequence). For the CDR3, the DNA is TGTGCCAGCAGTTACCTAATAGCGGGGGGTTACAATGAGCAGTTCTTC. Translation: CASSYLIAGGYNEQFF.

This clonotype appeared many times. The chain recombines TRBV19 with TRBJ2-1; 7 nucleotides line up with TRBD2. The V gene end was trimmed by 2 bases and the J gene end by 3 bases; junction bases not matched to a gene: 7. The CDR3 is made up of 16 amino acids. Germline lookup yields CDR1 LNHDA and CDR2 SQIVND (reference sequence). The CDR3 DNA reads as TGTGCCAGTAGTATAATAAGCCCTAGCGGCTACAATGAGCAGTTCTTC. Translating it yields CASSIISPSGYNEQFF.

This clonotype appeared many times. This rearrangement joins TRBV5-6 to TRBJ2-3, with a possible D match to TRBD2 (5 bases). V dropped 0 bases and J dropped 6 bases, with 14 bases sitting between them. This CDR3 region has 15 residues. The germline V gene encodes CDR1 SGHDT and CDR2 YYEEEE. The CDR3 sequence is CASSLAGGTVDTQYF. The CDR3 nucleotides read TGTGCCAGCAGCTTGGCCGGAGGTACCGTGGATACGCAGTATTTT.

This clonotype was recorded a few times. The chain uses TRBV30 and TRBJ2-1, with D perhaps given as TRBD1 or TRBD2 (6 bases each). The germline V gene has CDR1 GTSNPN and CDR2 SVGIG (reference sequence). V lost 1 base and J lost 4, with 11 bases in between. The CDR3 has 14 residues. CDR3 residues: CAWSGRGLYNEQFF. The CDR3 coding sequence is TGTGCCTGGAGTGGCAGGGGACTTTACAATGAGCAGTTCTTC.

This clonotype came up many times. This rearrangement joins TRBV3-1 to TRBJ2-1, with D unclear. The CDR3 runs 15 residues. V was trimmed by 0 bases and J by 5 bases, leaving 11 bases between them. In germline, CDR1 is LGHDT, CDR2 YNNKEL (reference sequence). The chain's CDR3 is CASSQEVTPNNEQFF. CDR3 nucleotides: TGTGCCAGCAGCCAAGAGGTGACACCTAACAATGAGCAGTTCTTC.

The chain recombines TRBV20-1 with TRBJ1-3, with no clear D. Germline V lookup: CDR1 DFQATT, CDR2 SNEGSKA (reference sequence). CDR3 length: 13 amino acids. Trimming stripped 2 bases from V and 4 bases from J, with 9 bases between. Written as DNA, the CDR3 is TGCAGTGCTAGACCAGGTTACGGAAACACCATATATTTT. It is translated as CSARPGYGNTIYF.

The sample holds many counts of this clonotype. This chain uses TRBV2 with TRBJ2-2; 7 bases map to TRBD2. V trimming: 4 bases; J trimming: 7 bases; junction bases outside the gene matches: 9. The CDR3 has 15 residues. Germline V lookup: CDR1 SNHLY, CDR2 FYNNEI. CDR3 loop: CASSVTGRGNGELFF. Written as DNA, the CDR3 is TGTGCCAGCAGTGTTACGGGGAGGGGAAACGGGGAGCTGTTTTTT.

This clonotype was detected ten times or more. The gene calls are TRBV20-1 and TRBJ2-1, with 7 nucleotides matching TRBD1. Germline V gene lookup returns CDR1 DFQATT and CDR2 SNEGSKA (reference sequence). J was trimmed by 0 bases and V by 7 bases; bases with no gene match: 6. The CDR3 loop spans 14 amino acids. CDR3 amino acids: CSVPGQSSYNEQFF. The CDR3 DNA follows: TGCAGTGTCCCGGGACAGAGCTCCTACAATGAGCAGTTCTTC.

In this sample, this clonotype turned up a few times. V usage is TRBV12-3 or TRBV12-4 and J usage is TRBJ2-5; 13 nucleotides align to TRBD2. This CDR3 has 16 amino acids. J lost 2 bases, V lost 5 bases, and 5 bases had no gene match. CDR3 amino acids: CASSGRTSGRQETQYF. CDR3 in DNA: TGTGCCAGCAGTGGCCGGACTAGCGGGAGACAAGAGACCCAGTACTTC.

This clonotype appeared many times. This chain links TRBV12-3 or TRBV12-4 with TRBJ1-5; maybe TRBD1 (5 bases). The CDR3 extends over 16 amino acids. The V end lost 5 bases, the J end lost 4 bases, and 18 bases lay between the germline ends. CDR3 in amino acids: CASSIGALIGNQPQHF. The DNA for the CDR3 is TGTGCCAGCAGTATAGGGGCACTCATAGGGAATCAGCCCCAGCATTTT.

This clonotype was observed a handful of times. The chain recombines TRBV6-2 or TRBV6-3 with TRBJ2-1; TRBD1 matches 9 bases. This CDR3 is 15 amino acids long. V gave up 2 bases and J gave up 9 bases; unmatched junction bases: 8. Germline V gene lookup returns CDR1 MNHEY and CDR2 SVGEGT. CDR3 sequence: CASSYTRDRVAEQFF. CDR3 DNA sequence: TGTGCCAGCAGTTACACCCGGGACAGGGTCGCTGAGCAGTTCTTC.

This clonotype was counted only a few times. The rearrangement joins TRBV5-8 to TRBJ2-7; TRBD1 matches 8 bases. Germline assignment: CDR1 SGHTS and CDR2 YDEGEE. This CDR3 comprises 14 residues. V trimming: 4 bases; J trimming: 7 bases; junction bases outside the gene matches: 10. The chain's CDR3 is CASSPGQGMGEQYF. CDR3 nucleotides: TGTGCCAGCAGCCCCGGACAGGGCATGGGGGAGCAGTACTTC.

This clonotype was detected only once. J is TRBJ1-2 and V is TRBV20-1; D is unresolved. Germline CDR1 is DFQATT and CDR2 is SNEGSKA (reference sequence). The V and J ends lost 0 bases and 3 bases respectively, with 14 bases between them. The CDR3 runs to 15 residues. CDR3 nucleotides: TGCAGTGCTAGAGAACCTTTAAGCGGGTACTATGGCTACACCTTC. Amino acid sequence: CSAREPLSGYYGYTF.